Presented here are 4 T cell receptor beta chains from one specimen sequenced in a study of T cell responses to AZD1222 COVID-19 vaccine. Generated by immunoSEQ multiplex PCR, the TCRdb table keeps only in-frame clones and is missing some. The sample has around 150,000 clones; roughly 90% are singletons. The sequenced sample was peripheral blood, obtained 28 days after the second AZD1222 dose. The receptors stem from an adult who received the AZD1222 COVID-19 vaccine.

The CDR3 DNA reads as TGTGCCAGCAGCCCGCACTCCCCGACGCAAGAGACCCAGTACTTC. Amino acids: CASSPHSPTQETQYF. V gene TRBV6-2 or TRBV6-3 combines with J gene TRBJ2-5; D uncertain. Trimming pared 6 bases from V and 2 bases from J, leaving 16 bases between. The CDR3 runs to 15 residues. Germline values: CDR1 MNHEY, CDR2 SVGEGT.

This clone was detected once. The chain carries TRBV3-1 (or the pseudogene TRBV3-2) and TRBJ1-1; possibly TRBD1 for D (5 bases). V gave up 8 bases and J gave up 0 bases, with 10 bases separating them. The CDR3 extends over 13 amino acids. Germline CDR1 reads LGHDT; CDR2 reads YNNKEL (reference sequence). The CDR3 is CASGWDLNTEAFF. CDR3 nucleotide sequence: TGTGCCAGCGGATGGGACCTGAACACTGAAGCTTTCTTT.

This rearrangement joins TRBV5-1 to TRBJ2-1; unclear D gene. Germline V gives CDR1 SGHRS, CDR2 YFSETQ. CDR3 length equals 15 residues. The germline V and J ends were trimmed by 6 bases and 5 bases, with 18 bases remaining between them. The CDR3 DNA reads TGCGCCAGCACCTCGGCCCACGGCGGCAACAATGAGCAGTTCTTC. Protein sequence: CASTSAHGGNNEQFF.

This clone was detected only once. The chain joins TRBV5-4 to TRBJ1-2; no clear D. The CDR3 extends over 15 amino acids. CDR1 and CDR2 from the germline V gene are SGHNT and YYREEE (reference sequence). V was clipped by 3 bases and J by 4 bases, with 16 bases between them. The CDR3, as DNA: TGTGCCAGCAGCTCGCCCTATTCTTCAATCTATGGCTACACCTTC. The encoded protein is CASSSPYSSIYGYTF.